The clone carrying this TCR beta chain was counted a few times. The antigen remains undetermined. This may come from a read error, since a much larger clone is one base off. This specimen comes from a study of metastatic and nonmetastatic thyroid tumors. Whole-study context: Repertoires from blood and tumor or nodule tissue of malignant and benign thyroid patients were compared.

Notes on the study in general: Compared with benign nodules, malignant thyroid tumors were reported to have significantly higher TCR beta diversity in both blood and tumor.

The authors' processing: The study's classifier, a distant-metastasis tool for papillary thyroid cancer, was built using CDR3 differences across clinicopathological groups. TCRdb re-processed the PCR reads through MiXCR. Clone size and V and J calls follow TCRdb, not the original study. The sample yields tens of thousands of clones, about an eighth seen once. Thyroid surgery had not been preceded by any treatment in any patient. CDR3 length: 13 residues. Germline lookup yields CDR1 LNHDA and CDR2 SQIVND (reference sequence). The TCR originated in a female donor with papillary thyroid cancer or a benign thyroid nodule (not recorded which). Some clones in this sample may be carry-over from other donors' samples. What was sequenced was tumor tissue. The chain uses TRBV19 and TRBJ1-5, with D unresolved. DNA for the CDR3: TGTGCCAGTAGTAGGCTGTCCAATCAGCACCAGCATTTT. Translated: CASSRLSNQHQHF.